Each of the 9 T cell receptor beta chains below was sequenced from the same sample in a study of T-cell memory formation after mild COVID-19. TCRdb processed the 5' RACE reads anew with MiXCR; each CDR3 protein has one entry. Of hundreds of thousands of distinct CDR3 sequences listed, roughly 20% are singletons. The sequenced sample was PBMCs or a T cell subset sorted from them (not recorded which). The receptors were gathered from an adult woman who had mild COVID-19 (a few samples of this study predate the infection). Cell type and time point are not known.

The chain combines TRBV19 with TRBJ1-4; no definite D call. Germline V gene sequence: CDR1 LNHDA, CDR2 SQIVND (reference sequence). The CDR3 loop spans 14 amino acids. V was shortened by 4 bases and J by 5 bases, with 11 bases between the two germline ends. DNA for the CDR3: TGTGCCAGTAGTAAAGAAACCGGGAATGAAAAACTGTTTTTT. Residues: CASSKETGNEKLFF.

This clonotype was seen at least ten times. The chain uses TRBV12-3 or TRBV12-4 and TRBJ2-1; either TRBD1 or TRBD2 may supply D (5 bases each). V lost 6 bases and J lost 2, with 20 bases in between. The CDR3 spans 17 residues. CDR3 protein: CASSGLSPGRPYNEQFF. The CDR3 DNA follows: TGTGCCAGCAGCGGTCTCAGCCCGGGACGGCCCTACAATGAGCAGTTCTTC.

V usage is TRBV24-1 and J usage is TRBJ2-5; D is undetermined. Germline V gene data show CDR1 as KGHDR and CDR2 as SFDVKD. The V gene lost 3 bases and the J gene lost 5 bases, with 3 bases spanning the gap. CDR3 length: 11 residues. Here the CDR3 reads CATSDPETQYF. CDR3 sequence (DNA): TGTGCCACCAGTGATCCGGAGACCCAGTACTTC.

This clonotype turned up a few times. The CDR3 DNA is TGTGCCAGCAGTGAAGCGGTGGTGCAGGGACAGCCCCAGCATTTT. It yields the protein CASSEAVVQGQPQHF. The gene calls are TRBV6-1 and TRBJ1-5; a possible D gene is TRBD1 (5 bases). The CDR3 runs 15 residues. Per germline, CDR1 MNHNS and CDR2 SASEGT. Trimming cost V 0 bases and J 7 bases, with 13 bases left between them.

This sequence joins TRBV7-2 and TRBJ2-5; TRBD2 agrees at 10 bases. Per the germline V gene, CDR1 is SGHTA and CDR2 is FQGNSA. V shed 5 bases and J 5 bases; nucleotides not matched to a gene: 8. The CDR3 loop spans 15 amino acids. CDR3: CASSHPSGSGETQYF. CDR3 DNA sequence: TGTGCCAGCAGCCACCCTAGCGGGAGCGGGGAGACCCAGTACTTC.

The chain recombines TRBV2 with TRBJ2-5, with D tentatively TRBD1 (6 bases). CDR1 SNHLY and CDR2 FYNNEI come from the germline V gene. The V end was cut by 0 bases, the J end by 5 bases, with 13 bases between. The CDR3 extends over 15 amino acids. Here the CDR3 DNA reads TGTGCCAGCAGTGAAGCAGGCAGGGGCGGGGAGACCCAGTACTTC. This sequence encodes CASSEAGRGGETQYF.

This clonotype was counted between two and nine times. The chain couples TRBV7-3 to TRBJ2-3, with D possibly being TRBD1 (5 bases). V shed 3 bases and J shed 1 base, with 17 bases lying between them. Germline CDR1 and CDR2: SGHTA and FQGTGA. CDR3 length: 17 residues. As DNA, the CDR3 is TGTGCCAGCAGCTTTCAGGGTACATCGGCCGGCACAGATACGCAGTATTTT. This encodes CASSFQGTSAGTDTQYF. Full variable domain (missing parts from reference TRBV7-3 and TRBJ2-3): GAGVSQTPSNKVTEKGKYVELRCDPISGHTALYWYRQSLGQGPEFLIYFQGTGAADDSGLPNDRFFAVRPEGSVSTLKIQRTERGDSAVYLCASSFQGTSAGTDTQYFGPGTRLTVL.

The CDR3 DNA sequence: TGTGCCAGCAGGGGAGACAGGGTACGGCAAAATTCACCCCTCCACTTT. Its translation is CASRGDRVRQNSPLHF. The J gene is TRBJ1-6, the V gene TRBV25-1; TRBD1 matches at 7 bases. Germline values: CDR1 MGHDK, CDR2 SYGVNS. There are 16 residues in the CDR3. V gave up 6 bases and J gave up 7 bases; unmatched junction bases: 12.

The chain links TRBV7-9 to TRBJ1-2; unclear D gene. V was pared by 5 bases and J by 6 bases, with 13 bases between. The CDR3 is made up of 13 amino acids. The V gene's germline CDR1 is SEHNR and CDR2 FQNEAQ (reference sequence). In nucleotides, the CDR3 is TGTGCCAGCAGCCCCGCCGGACGGAATGGCTACACCTTC. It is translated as CASSPAGRNGYTF.